The source of this TCR beta chain is a study of blood T cell repertoires in COVID-19. Whole-study context: T cells, B-cell-depleted T cells, or PBMCs provided the cDNA or gDNA that served as material.

In the authors' methods: Scientists estimated how many nucleated cells there were by amplifying reference gene primers. Using immunoSEQ multiplex PCR, the repertoire was profiled, and TCRdb retains in-frame clones only, with some absent. D and trimming were read from the DNA, whereas the V and J calls and clone size are those reported in that table. This repertoire shows about 110,000 clones, around 90% found once; its top ten account for under 3%. Germline lookup yields CDR1 SGHVS and CDR2 FNYEAQ. The CDR3 has 11 residues. V was pared by 4 bases and J by 3 bases, with 3 bases between. Sequencing was carried out using peripheral blood. V usage is TRBV7-6 and J usage is TRBJ2-5; D unclear. The receptor comes from a human donor in a cohort sampled during active COVID-19. The CDR3 region is CASSSKETQYF. The CDR3 nucleotides read TGTGCCAGCAGCTCTAAAGAGACCCAGTACTTC. Full variable domain (missing parts from reference TRBV7-6 and TRBJ2-5): GAGVSQSPRYKVTKRGQDVALRCDPISGHVSLYWYRQALGQGPEFLTYFNYEAQQDKSGLPNDRFSAERPEGSISTLTIQRTEQRDSAMYRCASSSKETQYFGPGTRLLVL.